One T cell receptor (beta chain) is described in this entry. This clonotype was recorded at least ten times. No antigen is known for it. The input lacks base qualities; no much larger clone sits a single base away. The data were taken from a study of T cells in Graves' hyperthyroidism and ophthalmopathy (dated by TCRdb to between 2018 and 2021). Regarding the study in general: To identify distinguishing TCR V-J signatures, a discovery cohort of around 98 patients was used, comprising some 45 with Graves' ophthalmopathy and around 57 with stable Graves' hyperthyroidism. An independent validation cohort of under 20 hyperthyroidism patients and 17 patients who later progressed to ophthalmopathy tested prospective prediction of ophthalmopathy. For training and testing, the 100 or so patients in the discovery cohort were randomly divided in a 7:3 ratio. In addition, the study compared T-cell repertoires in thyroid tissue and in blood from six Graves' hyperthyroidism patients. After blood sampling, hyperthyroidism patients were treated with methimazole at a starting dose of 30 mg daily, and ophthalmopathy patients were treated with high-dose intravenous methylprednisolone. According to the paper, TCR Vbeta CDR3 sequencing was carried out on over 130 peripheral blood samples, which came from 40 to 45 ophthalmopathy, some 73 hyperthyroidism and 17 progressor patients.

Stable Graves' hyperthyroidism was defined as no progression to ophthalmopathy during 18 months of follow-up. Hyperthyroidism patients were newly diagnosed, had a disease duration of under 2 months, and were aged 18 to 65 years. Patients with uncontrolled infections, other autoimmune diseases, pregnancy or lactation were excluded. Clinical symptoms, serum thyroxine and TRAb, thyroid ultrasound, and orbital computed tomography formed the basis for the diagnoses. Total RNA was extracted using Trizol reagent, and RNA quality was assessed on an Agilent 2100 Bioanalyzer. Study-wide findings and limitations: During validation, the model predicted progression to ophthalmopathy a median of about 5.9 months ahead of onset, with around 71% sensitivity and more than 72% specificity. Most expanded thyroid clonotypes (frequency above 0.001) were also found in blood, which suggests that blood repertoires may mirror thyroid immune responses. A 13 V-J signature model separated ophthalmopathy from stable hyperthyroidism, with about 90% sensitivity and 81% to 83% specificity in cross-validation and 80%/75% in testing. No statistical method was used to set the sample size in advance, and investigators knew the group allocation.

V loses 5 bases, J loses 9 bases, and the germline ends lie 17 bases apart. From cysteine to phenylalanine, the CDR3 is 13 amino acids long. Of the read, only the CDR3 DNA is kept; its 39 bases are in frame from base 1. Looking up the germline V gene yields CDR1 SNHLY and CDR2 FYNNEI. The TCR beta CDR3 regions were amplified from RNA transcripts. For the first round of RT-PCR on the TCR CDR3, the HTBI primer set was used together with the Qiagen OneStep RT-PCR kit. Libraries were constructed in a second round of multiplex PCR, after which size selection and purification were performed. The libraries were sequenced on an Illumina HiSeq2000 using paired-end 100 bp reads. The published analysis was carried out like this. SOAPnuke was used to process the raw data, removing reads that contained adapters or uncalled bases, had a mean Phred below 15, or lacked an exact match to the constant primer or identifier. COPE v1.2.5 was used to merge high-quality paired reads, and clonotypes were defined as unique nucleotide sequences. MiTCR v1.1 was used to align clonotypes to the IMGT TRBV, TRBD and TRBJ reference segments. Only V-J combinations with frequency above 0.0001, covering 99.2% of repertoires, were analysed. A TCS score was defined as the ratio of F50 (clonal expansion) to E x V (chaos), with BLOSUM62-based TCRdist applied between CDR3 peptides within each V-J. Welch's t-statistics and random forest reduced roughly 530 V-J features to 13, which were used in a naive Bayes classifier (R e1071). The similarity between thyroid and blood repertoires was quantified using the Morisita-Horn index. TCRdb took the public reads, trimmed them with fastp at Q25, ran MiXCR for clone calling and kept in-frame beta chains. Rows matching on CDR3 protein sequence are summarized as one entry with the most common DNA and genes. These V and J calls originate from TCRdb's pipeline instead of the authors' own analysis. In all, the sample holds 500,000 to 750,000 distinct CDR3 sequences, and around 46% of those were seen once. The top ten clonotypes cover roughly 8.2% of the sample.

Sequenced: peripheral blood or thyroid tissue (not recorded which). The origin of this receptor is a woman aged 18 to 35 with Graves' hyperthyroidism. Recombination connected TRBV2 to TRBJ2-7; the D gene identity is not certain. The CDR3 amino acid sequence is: CASSNPTPVGQYF. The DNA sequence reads TGTGCCAGCAGTAACCCAACCCCGGTGGGGCAGTACTTC.